This T cell receptor beta chain emerged from a study of T-cell reconstitution after alpha-beta-depleted transplantation in children. Germline V gives CDR1 SGHTA, CDR2 FQGNSA. CDR3 length equals 16 residues. The J segment lost 3 bases and the V segment lost 8 bases, leaving 11 bases of the junction unmatched. A library of TCRbeta sequences, prepared with unique molecular identifiers, was generated. Each CDR3 protein gets one entry after TCRdb re-called the PCR reads with MiXCR. The data contain some 300,000 distinct CDR3 sequences, 9% to 12% of them seen just once; the ten biggest clones take up about 2.3%.

Source: PBMCs from the stem cell graft donor, taken from the stem cell graft. This TCR derives from a human donor who donated a stem cell graft to a child with acute lymphoblastic leukemia. The chain carries TRBV7-2 and TRBJ2-1; 9 nucleotides line up with TRBD2. The CDR3 region has the DNA TGTGCCAGCGCCTCCGGGCTAGCGGGACGCTACAATGAGCAGTTCTTC. Its translation: CASASGLAGRYNEQFF.